This TCR beta chain was obtained from a study of T-cell reconstitution after alpha-beta-depleted transplantation in children. The V end lost 5 bases, the J end lost 5 bases, and 15 bases lay between the germline ends. This CDR3 comprises 15 residues. CDR1 KGHDR and CDR2 SFDVKD come from the germline V gene. Researchers prepared the TCRbeta library using unique molecular identifiers, the study reports. Via MiXCR, TCRdb re-called the PCR reads, giving one row per CDR3 protein. The repertoire holds some 530,000 distinct CDR3 sequences, roughly an eighth seen once, with about 5% in the top ten. This clonotype was detected ten times or more.

The TCR comes from a human donor who donated a stem cell graft to a child with combined immunodeficiency. The V and J genes are TRBV24-1 and TRBJ2-1; D might be TRBD2 (6 bases). This specimen was PBMCs from the stem cell graft donor, taken from the stem cell graft. The CDR3 reads CATSGRWDSDNEQFF. The DNA of the CDR3 is TGTGCCACCAGTGGAAGATGGGACTCAGACAATGAGCAGTTCTTC.